The T cell receptor beta chain described here comes from a study of T-cell reconstitution after alpha-beta-depleted transplantation in children. Trimming left V 4 bases short and J 4 bases short, with 20 bases between. This CDR3 is 16 amino acids long. Unique molecular identifiers were used to barcode this TCRbeta library. TCRdb re-called the PCR reads with MiXCR, one entry per CDR3 protein. The sample yields about 540,000 distinct CDR3 sequences, approximately 20% seen once. This clonotype was picked up one time. The genes are TRBV12-3 or TRBV12-4 and TRBJ2-7; perhaps TRBD2 as D (5 bases). This TCR was sampled from a human donor who donated a stem cell graft to a child with acute lymphoblastic leukemia. Sample: PBMCs from the stem cell graft donor, taken from the stem cell graft. Here the CDR3 reads CASSSVIESSSYEQYF. CDR3 DNA sequence: TGTGCCAGCAGTTCGGTAATAGAGTCTAGCTCTTACGAGCAGTACTTC.